This T cell receptor (beta chain) comes out of a study of blood T cells in healthy people across ages. Notes on the study in general: Naive T cell percentage showed a strong correlation with the diversity of TCR beta.

A second PCR, run for about 7 to 11 cycles, used a sample-barcoded 5' primer plus a J-beta primer mix. Per-sample output comprised a minimum of 3 million paired-end reads containing CDR3. One entry per CDR3 protein, called by TCRdb with MiXCR from the 5' RACE reads. There are roughly 500,000 distinct CDR3 sequences in the sample; around 24% occur only once, and approximately 8.7% lies in the top ten. The V gene's germline CDR1 is LGHDT and CDR2 YNNKEL (reference sequence). The CDR3 has 15 residues. The V gene end was trimmed by 4 bases and the J gene end by 2 bases; junction bases not matched to a gene: 6. The donors, aged roughly 6 to 90, were healthy Caucasians from Russia. In its sample, this clonotype was seen a few times. Its target is not known. This sample was shared with a second study, whose subject was T cells of mothers and their children.

The specimen was blood. The receptor's source is a boy between 10 and 17 years old in good health. The rearrangement uses TRBV3-1 and TRBJ1-1; 8 bases match TRBD1. The CDR3 nucleotides read TGTGCCAGCAGCCCCGAGGGACAGGTCAACACTGAAGCTTTCTTT. Its translation is CASSPEGQVNTEAFF.